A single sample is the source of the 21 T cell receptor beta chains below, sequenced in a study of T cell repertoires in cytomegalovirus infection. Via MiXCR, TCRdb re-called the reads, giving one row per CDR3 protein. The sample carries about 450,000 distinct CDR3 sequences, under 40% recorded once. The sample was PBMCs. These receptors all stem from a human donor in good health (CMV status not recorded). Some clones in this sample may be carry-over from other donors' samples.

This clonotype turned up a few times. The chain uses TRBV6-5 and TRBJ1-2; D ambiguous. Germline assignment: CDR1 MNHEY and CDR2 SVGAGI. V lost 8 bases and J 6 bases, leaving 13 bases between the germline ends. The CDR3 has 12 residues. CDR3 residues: CASLGWKNGYTF. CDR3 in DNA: TGTGCCAGCCTAGGGTGGAAGAATGGCTACACCTTC.

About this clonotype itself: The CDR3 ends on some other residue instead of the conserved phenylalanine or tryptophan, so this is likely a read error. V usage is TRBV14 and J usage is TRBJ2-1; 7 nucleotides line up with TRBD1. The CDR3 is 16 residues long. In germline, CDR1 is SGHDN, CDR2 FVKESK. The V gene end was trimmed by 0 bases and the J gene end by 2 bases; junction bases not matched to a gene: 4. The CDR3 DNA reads TGTGCCAGCAGCCAAGAGGCCAGGGGGACCTACAATGAGCAGTTCGTC. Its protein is CASSQEARGTYNEQFV.

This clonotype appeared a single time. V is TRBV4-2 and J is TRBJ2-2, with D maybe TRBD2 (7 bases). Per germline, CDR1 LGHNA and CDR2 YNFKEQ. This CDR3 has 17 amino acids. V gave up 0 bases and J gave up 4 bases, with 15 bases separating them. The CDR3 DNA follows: TGTGCCAGCAGCCAAGACGATGTCGGGGGGCCCACCGGGGAGCTGTTTTTT. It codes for CASSQDDVGGPTGELFF.

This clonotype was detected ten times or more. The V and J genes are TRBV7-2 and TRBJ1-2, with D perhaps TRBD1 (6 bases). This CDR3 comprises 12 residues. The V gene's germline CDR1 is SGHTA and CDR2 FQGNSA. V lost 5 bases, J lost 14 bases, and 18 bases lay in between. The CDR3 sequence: CASSLPTTGGTF. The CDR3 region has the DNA TGTGCCAGCAGCCTACCCACGACAGGCGGAACCTTC.

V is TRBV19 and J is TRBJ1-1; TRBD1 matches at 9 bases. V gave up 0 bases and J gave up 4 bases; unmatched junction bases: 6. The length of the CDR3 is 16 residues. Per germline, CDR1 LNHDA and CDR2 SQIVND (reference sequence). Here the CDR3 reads CASSIDSTGGPTEAFF. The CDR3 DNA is TGTGCCAGTAGTATAGATTCGACAGGGGGGCCCACTGAAGCTTTCTTT.

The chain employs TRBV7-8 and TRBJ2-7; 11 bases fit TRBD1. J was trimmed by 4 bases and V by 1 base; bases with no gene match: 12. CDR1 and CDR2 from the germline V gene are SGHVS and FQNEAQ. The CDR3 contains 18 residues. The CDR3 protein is CASSLEGGQGAKRYEQYF. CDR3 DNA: TGTGCCAGCAGCTTAGAGGGAGGACAGGGGGCAAAACGTTACGAGCAGTACTTC.

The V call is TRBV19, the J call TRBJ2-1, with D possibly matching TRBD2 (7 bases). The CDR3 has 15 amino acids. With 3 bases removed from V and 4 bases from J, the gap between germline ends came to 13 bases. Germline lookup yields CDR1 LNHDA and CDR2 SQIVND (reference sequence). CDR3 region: CASSISGGLYNEQFF. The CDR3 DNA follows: TGTGCCAGTAGTATTTCGGGGGGCCTGTACAATGAGCAGTTCTTC.

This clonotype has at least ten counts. The CDR3 sequence: CASKSGTEAFF. Written as DNA, the CDR3 is TGTGCCAGCAAATCGGGTACTGAAGCTTTCTTT. The rearrangement joins TRBV28 to TRBJ1-1; D gene ambiguous. The CDR3 covers 11 residues. From germline, CDR1 is MDHEN and CDR2 SYDVKM. The V end lost 7 bases, the J end lost 5 bases, and 8 bases lay between the germline ends.

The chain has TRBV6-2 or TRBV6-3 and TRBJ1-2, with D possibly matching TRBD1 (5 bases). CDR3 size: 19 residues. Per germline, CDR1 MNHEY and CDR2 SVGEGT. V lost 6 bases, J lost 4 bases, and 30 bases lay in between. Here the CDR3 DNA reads TGTGCCAGCAGGAACGAAAACTCCCCGGGACTTCCGAGGCGCTATGGCTACACCTTC. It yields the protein CASRNENSPGLPRRYGYTF.

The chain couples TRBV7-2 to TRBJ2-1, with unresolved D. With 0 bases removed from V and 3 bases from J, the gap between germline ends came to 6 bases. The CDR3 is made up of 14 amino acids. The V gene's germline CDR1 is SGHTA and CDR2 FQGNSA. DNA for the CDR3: TGTGCCAGCAGCTTAGCGGCAAACTACAATGAGCAGTTCTTC. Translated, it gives CASSLAANYNEQFF.

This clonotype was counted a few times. The CDR3 protein is CASSQATGTGSTDTQYF. In nucleotides, the CDR3 is TGTGCCAGCAGCCAGGCGACAGGGACGGGAAGCACAGATACGCAGTATTTT. This chain uses TRBV4-2 with TRBJ2-3; TRBD1 agrees at 7 bases. The J segment lost 0 bases and the V segment lost 3 bases, leaving 9 bases of the junction unmatched. Germline V gene lookup returns CDR1 LGHNA and CDR2 YNFKEQ. CDR3 length: 17 residues.

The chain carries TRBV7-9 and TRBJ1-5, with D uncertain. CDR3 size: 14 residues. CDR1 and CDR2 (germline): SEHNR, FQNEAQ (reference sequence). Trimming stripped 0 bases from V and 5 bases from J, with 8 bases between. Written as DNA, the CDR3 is TGTGCCAGCAGCTTAGCCCCGGACGATCAGCCCCAGCATTTT. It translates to CASSLAPDDQPQHF.

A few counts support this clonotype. In DNA, the CDR3 is TGTGCCAGCAGTGCCTCCTTGGACAGGCTTGGCTACACCTTC. It yields the protein CASSASLDRLGYTF. The chain couples TRBV28 to TRBJ1-2; 7 bases map to TRBD1. There are 14 residues in the CDR3. J lost 7 bases, V lost 5 bases, and 10 bases had no gene match. CDR1 is MDHEN and CDR2 is SYDVKM in the germline V gene.

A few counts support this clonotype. The CDR3 reads CASTSGTGETHTMETQYF. CDR3 DNA sequence: TGTGCCAGCACGTCCGGGACAGGGGAGACGCACACAATGGAGACCCAGTACTTC. The chain is built from TRBV28 and TRBJ2-5; the match to TRBD1 covers 10 bases. V lost 7 bases, J lost 5 bases, and 19 bases stayed unmatched. CDR1 is MDHEN, CDR2 SYDVKM, per germline. The CDR3 is made up of 18 amino acids. Variable domain in full (rest from reference TRBV28 and TRBJ2-5): DVKVTQSSRYLVKRTGEKVFLECVQDMDHENMFWYRQDPGLGLRLIYFSYDVKMKEKGDIPEGYSVSREKKERFSLILESASTNQTSMYLCASTSGTGETHTMETQYFGPGTRLLVL.

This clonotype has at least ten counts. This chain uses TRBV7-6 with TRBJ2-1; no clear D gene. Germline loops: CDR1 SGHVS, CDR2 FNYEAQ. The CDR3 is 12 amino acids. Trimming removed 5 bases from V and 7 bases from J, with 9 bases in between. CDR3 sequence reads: CASSPDFNEQFF. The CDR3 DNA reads TGTGCCAGCAGCCCGGATTTTAATGAGCAGTTCTTC.

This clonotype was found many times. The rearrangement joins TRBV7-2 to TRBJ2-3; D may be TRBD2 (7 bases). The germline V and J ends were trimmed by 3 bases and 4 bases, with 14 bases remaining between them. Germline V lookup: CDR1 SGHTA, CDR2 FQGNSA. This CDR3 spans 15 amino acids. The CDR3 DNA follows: TGTGCCAGCAGCTTGGGGGGGCGAGTACCAGATACGCAGTATTTT. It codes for CASSLGGRVPDTQYF.

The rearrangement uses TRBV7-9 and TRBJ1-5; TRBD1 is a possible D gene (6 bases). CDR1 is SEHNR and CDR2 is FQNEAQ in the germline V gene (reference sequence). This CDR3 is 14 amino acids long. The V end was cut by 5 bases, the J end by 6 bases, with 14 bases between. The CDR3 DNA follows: TGTGCCAGCAGCCCCCCCGGGACACTTCAGCCCCAGCATTTT. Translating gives CASSPPGTLQPQHF.

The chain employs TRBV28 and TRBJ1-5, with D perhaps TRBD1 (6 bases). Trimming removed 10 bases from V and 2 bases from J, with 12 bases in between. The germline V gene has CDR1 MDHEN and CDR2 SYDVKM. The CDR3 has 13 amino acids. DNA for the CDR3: TGTGCCACCATTAGACAGGGCAATCAGCCCCAGCATTTT. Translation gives CATIRQGNQPQHF.

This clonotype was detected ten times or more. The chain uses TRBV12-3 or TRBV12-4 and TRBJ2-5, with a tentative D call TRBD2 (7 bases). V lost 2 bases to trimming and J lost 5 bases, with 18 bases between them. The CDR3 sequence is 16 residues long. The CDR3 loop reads CASSLWGGAAWETQYF. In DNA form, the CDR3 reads TGTGCCAGCAGTTTATGGGGGGGGGCGGCTTGGGAGACCCAGTACTTC.

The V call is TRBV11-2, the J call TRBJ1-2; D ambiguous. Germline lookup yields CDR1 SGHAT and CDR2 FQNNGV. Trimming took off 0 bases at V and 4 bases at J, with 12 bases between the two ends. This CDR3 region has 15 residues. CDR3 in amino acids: CASSLDWGTGYGYTF. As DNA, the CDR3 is TGTGCCAGCAGCTTAGATTGGGGTACTGGCTATGGCTACACCTTC.

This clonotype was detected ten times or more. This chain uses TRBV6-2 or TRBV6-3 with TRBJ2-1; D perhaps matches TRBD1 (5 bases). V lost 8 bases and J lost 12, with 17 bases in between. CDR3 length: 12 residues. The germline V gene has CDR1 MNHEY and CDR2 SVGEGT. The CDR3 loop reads CASARTSRAQFF. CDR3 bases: TGTGCCAGCGCCCGGACAAGCAGGGCGCAGTTCTTC.